What follows is one TCR beta chain and its context. Its antigen is not yet known. No clone much larger than this one lies a single base away; base qualities are absent. According to the germline V gene, CDR1 reads SGHTA and CDR2 reads FQGNSA. The CDR3 covers 19 residues, taking in both the cysteine and the phenylalanine. Only the CDR3 DNA is retained, 57 bases long and in frame from the first base. V is trimmed back by 4 bases and J by 5 bases, and the junction contains 17 bases that no gene match accounts for. Systemically healthy Caucasian individuals from Russia, 39 in total and aged roughly 6 to 100 years, were included as donors. Each donor gave ten milliliters of peripheral blood, collected into EDTA-treated Vacutainer tubes. Ficoll-Paque density-gradient centrifugation was used to isolate PBMCs, with at least 6 million per sample. Trizol reagent was used to extract total RNA from the PBMCs, yielding at least 6 micrograms per sample. For every donor, flow cytometry on a PBMC aliquot measured the percentage of naive CD45RAhigh/CD27high T cells.

The library came from 5' RACE. Sequencing used an Illumina HiSeq 2500. The second PCR ran for about 6 to 12 cycles and used a J-beta primer mix along with a sample-barcoded 5' primer. A unique molecular identifier was introduced onto each TCR beta cDNA molecule by a template-switch 5' adaptor carrying 12 random nucleotides. Each sample yielded at least 2.5 million CDR3-containing paired-end reads. First-strand cDNA was synthesized from all RNA with the Mint cDNA synthesis kit, primed by a TRBC-specific oligonucleotide. After uracil-DNA glycosylase treatment, a first 18-cycle PCR used universal primers M1SS and BC2_uni_R on all cDNA. Per the authors' processing: Normalization of each sample was performed by random selection of 1 million high-quality reads, each carrying a distinct molecular identifier. Reads sharing molecular identifiers were discarded rather than binned into consensus sequences. MiTCR, set to a Q25 quality threshold and the strictest error-elimination algorithm, was used for CDR3 identification, clonotype clustering and error correction. Lower-bound total TCR beta diversity was estimated with a nonparametric unseen species model using Euler transformation. TCRdb reran the public reads through fastp at Q25 and MiXCR, keeping productive beta chains. Rows are combined by CDR3 protein, so each entry shows the most common genes and DNA. TCRdb assigned the V and J calls; the authors' analysis was not used. Within this sample are 1.5 million or so distinct CDR3 sequences, with about 43% of them counted one time only. The leading ten clones occupy roughly 7.7% of the sample.

These data are taken from a study of blood T cells in healthy people across ages (dated by TCRdb to between 2014 and 2017). Some background on the complete study: In model experiments, template switching captured about one uniquely barcoded TCR beta cDNA molecule for every two T cells. To track age-related changes in TCR beta repertoire diversity, the study relied on deep sequencing normalized with unique cDNA molecular identifiers. Four age groups were formed from the donors: young (average approximately 15 years), middle-aged (approximately 39), aged (roughly 56) and long-lived (around 80). Donors of different ages were randomly distributed across sequencing lanes to avoid experimental bias. For two donors (one aged 18 to 30 and one aged 80 or older), the study analyzed two additional independent replicas of 1 million unique cDNA reads from the same blood draw.

Broader findings and caveats from the paper: Estimates of total diversity from one million sequenced T cells were regarded as lower bounds and underestimates. Donor CMV infection status was unknown, potentially confounding age-related changes in expanded clonotypes. Because profiling used bulk unsorted PBMCs, naive and antigen-experienced compartments could not be compared conclusively. Compared with the aged group, more naive CD4+ T cells, fewer expanded clones and increased TCR diversity were shown by the long-lived group, suggesting age selection. Observed TCR beta diversity per million T cells fell roughly linearly with age, and a significant reduction was already apparent by age roughly 40. Observed TCR beta diversity correlated strongly with the percentage of naive T cells measured by flow cytometry.

The receptor comes from a woman aged 18-29 years in good health. The chain links TRBV7-2 with TRBJ2-3, and 11 junction bases match TRBD2. Material for sequencing was blood. Here the CDR3 is given as CASSWAVRRLAGKVDTQYF. Read as DNA, the sequence is TGTGCCAGCAGCTGGGCCGTGCGGAGACTAGCGGGAAAGGTAGATACGCAGTATTTT.